This is a list of T cell receptor beta chains from one sample in a study of T cell changes during pregnancy in multiple sclerosis. Sequencing was performed with immunoSEQ multiplex PCR; in TCRdb, only in-frame clones are kept and a portion is missing. The repertoire holds tens of thousands of clones, with approximately 90% as singletons. Sequences were derived from CD4+ T cells from peripheral blood mononuclear cells, sampled in the first trimester of pregnancy. The receptors originated from a female donor in good health, enrolled as a control in a pregnancy study. Each CDR3 is given with its conserved first and last residue. The D gene is left open where the match is weak. Only part of the rows carry a size: once, few, many, or a class if the clone is expanded.

v_call,d_call,j_call,cdr3_length,clone_size,cdr3_nt,cdr3_aa
TRBV6-1,TRBD1,TRBJ1-5,14,-,TGTGCCAGCAGTGAATACAGGGGCCCTCAGCCCCAGCATTTT,CASSEYRGPQPQHF
TRBV6-1,-,TRBJ1-3,13,-,TGTGCCAGCAGTGATAGCTCTGGAAACACCATATATTTT,CASSDSSGNTIYF
TRBV18,-,TRBJ1-2,17,-,TGTGCCAGCTCACCCGGGGTTCGGACGGCGTCCAACTATGGCTACACCTTC,CASSPGVRTASNYGYTF
TRBV6-5,TRBD1,TRBJ1-2,15,-,TGTGCCAGCAGTCCCACGGACAGGGGCGACTATGGCTACACCTTC,CASSPTDRGDYGYTF
TRBV28,-,TRBJ1-1,15,-,TGTGCCAGCAGTTTAGAGCCAGGACAGAACACTGAAGCTTTCTTT,CASSLEPGQNTEAFF
TRBV28,-,TRBJ2-7,16,-,TGTGCCAGCAGTTTAGAGGCGGGAAGTGGGACCTACGAGCAGTACTTC,CASSLEAGSGTYEQYF
TRBV4-2,TRBD2,TRBJ2-7,17,-,TGTGCCAGCAGCCAAGACGTTGCGGGGGGACACCCTTACGAGCAGTACTTC,CASSQDVAGGHPYEQYF
TRBV20-1,-,TRBJ2-5,11,-,TGCAGTGCTAGAGATCAGGAGACCCAGTACTTC,CSARDQETQYF
TRBV11-2,-,TRBJ2-7,13,-,TGTGCCAGCAGCTTGCAGGGTGCCTACGAGCAGTACTTC,CASSLQGAYEQYF
TRBV2,TRBD2,TRBJ2-7,16,-,TGTGCCAGCAGTCGCTACCGACTAGCGGGAGCCTACGAGCAGTACTTC,CASSRYRLAGAYEQYF
TRBV9,-,TRBJ2-3,16,-,TGTGCCAGCAGCGTAGGGGGAGGAGGGGGCACAGATACGCAGTATTTT,CASSVGGGGGTDTQYF
TRBV19,-,TRBJ1-5,15,-,TGTGCCAGTAGTGGATATAACAGGAAGAATCAGCCCCAGCATTTT,CASSGYNRKNQPQHF
TRBV5-4,-,TRBJ2-5,14,-,TGTGCCAGCAGCTTGGCCCTAGCGCCAGAGACCCAGTACTTC,CASSLALAPETQYF
TRBV5-1,TRBD2,TRBJ2-1,16,-,TGCGCCAGCAGCTCAACTAGCGGGGGGGGGCACGATGAGCAGTTCTTC,CASSSTSGGGHDEQFF
TRBV27,TRBD2,TRBJ2-5,15,once,TGTGCCAGCAGTACCAGCGGGACGGGCGGCCAGACCCAGTACTTC,CASSTSGTGGQTQYF
TRBV5-1,-,TRBJ2-1,15,-,TGCGCCAGCAGCCCTCCGGAGGCTCCCTACAATGAGCAGTTCTTC,CASSPPEAPYNEQFF
TRBV19,TRBD1,TRBJ1-2,15,-,TGTGCCAGTAGTGCGGGGACAGGCGGTGACTATGGCTACACCTTC,CASSAGTGGDYGYTF
TRBV5-4,-,TRBJ2-7,15,-,TGTGCCAGCAGCCCCAGGGTAGCGGACCCGGGGGAGCAGTACTTC,CASSPRVADPGEQYF
TRBV5-1,TRBD2,TRBJ2-1,16,once,TGCGCCAGCAGCTTGCCTACTAGCGGTTTGGGGAATGAGCAGTTCTTC,CASSLPTSGLGNEQFF